These 4 T cell receptor beta chains were all obtained from the same sample, sequenced in a study of T cell repertoires in cytomegalovirus infection. The antigens for these receptors are not known. Each CDR3 protein is one row after TCRdb ran MiXCR on the reads. The data contain about 110,000 distinct CDR3 sequences, 10% of them singletons. Sequencing used PBMCs, sequenced either directly or after in vitro stimulation (not recorded which). These receptors were obtained from a human donor in good health (CMV status not recorded). Some clones in this sample may be carry-over from other donors' samples.

This clonotype came up many times. V is TRBV7-3 and J is TRBJ1-2; TRBD1 agrees at 10 bases. The CDR3 is made up of 15 amino acids. V dropped 4 bases and J dropped 2; count of bases not matched to a gene: 4. CDR1 and CDR2 from the germline V gene are SGHTA and FQGTGA. In DNA, the CDR3 is TGTGCCAGCAGCTCACAGGGACAGGGGAACTATGGCTACACCTTC. This translates into CASSSQGQGNYGYTF.

This clonotype occurred many times. V usage is TRBV10-3 and J usage is TRBJ1-2; D possibly corresponds to TRBD1 (6 bases). The CDR3 sequence is 14 residues long. The germline gives CDR1 ENHRY, CDR2 SYGVKD. The V and J ends lost 5 bases and 2 bases respectively, with 12 bases between them. The CDR3 DNA sequence: TGTGCCATCAGTTCACAGGGAGGGAACTATGGCTACACCTTC. Its translation is CAISSQGGNYGYTF.

This clonotype was seen repeatedly, ten times or more. The V call is TRBV7-2, the J call TRBJ2-7, with 8 positions matching TRBD1. The trim removed 4 bases at V and 5 bases at J, leaving 4 bases unmatched. Germline V gives CDR1 SGHTA, CDR2 FQGNSA. This CDR3 region has 13 residues. The CDR3 nucleotides are TGTGCCAGCAGCTCACAGGGGGGAAACGAGCAGTACGTC. Its translation is CASSSQGGNEQYV.

Concerning this clonotype itself: A read error may account for a junction end that differs from germline. This sequence joins TRBV7-4 and TRBJ2-2; 13 bases map to TRBD2. Germline CDR1 and CDR2: SGHVT and SQSDAQ. This CDR3 comprises 15 residues. CDR3 amino acids: CVSSRGLAGTGELVF. The CDR3, as DNA: TGTGTCAGCAGCCGGGGACTAGCGGGGACCGGGGAGCTGGTTTTT.